What follows describes a single T cell receptor (beta chain). These data originate in a study of blood T cell repertoires in COVID-19. At the level of the study: The United States, Italy and Spain supplied acute and convalescent COVID-19 samples.

Deletions cut 2 bases from V and 2 bases from J, with 9 bases between. Germline V gene sequence: CDR1 MNHNS, CDR2 SASEGT. This CDR3 has 15 amino acids. The data were produced by immunoSEQ multiplex PCR, yet TCRdb's version contains in-frame clones alone and is incomplete. The repertoire holds about 68,000 clones, roughly nine tenths seen once, with around 3.5% in the top ten. This clonotype was sampled from a woman in her fifties or sixties with COVID-19, enrolled during active disease. Sequencing was carried out using peripheral blood. This chain joins TRBV6-1 and TRBJ2-2; D call uncertain. The CDR3 sequence is CASSEPSTNTGELFF. The CDR3, as DNA: TGTGCCAGCAGTGAACCTTCGACTAACACCGGGGAGCTGTTTTTT.